This T cell receptor (beta chain) was identified in a study of T cells in Graves' hyperthyroidism and ophthalmopathy. About the research overall: Peripheral blood was obtained at initial diagnosis, preceding any treatment. Findings of the study overall: Blood held most thyroid clonotypes expanded above 0.001 frequency.

Amplified TCR beta CDR3 regions came from RNA transcripts. Using the HTBI primer set, a first-round RT-PCR was run on the TCR CDR3. TCRdb re-analysed the multiplex PCR reads in MiXCR, keeping a single row per CDR3 protein. The table lists under 400,000 distinct CDR3 sequences, 13% of them singletons, with around a tenth in the top ten. CDR1 is SGHVS and CDR2 is FQNEAQ in the germline V gene. J gave up 3 bases and V 1 base, and 10 bases lay outside the gene matches. The CDR3 has 17 amino acids. The table lists this clonotype with many counts. Its cognate antigen is unknown. The source material was blood. The origin of this receptor is a woman under 30 with Graves' hyperthyroidism. This chain uses TRBV7-8 with TRBJ1-1; 8 positions match TRBD1. The CDR3 loop is CASSLGGSGTGDTEAFF. Here the CDR3 DNA reads TGTGCCAGCAGCTTAGGAGGTAGCGGGACAGGTGACACTGAAGCTTTCTTT. Variable domain in full (rest from reference TRBV7-8 and TRBJ1-1): GAGVSQSPRYKVAKRGQDVALRCDPISGHVSLFWYQQALGQGPEFLTYFQNEAQLDKSGLPSDRFFAERPEGSVSTLKIQRTQQEDSAVYLCASSLGGSGTGDTEAFFGQGTRLTVV.